This T cell receptor (beta chain) was captured in a study of T cells in Graves' hyperthyroidism and ophthalmopathy. The investigators amplified TCR beta CDR3 regions from RNA transcripts. The HTBI primer set served for first-round RT-PCR of the TCR CDR3. TCRdb reprocessed the multiplex PCR reads via MiXCR and lists one record per CDR3 protein. The sample lists more than 300,000 distinct CDR3 sequences; approximately 18% were seen once. Study-wide findings and caveats: Researchers found most expanded thyroid clonotypes above 0.001 in blood as well.

At least ten counts were recorded for this clonotype. As yet, its antigen is unknown. Lactation, pregnancy, other autoimmune disease or uncontrolled infection excluded patients. Each diagnosis drew on symptoms, thyroxine, TRAb, thyroid ultrasound and orbital computed tomography findings. CDR1 and CDR2 from the germline V gene are LGHNT and FRNRAP. V was pared by 7 bases and J by 3 bases, with 5 bases of the junction left unmatched. The CDR3 has 13 residues. This clonotype originated in a woman in her twenties or thirties with Graves' hyperthyroidism that later progressed to Graves' ophthalmopathy. Sequenced input: blood. The V and J genes are TRBV12-5 and TRBJ1-2, with TRBD1 identical over 7 bases. The CDR3 region has the DNA TGTGCTAGTGCCCTAGGGACAGACTATGGCTACACCTTC. This encodes CASALGTDYGYTF.